This is a list of T cell receptor beta chains from one sample in a study of T cell clonotyping in hematopoietic cell transplantation. Assay: immunoSEQ multiplex PCR; the TCRdb copy retains only in-frame clones and omits some. The repertoire holds roughly 3,500 clones, with 65% to 80% as singletons. Source: peripheral blood mononuclear cells, taken at the time of graft-versus-host disease after allogeneic stem cell transplant. The receptor set was obtained from a female patient in her 50s who had an allogeneic stem cell transplant from an unrelated donor, so the T cells may come from the graft donor. Some clones in this sample may be carry-over from other donors' samples. The conserved cysteine and the conserved F or W are not part of the CDR3 here.

ASRVGARTEAF,TRBV19
ASSVQGFGRDLH,TRBV2
ASSYSVWGANVLT,TRBV6-6
SVRTDTNYGYT,TRBV29-1
ASGQTGVNEKLF,TRBV2
ASSPERGKDQPQH,TRBV28
ASSSGLGTSGGETQY,TRBV28
ASSGGSGNTIY,TRBV10-1
SVDLDTNTGELF,TRBV29-1
ASSDSSGGANEQF,TRBV6-4
ASSLEWGGSAYEQY,TRBV11-2
ASSQELGSYNSPLH,TRBV4-3
ATSRETSGGDNEQF,TRBV15
ASSPDRANYGYT,TRBV6-5
ASSLRTGEAYEQY,TRBV28
ASSLSPTGNSPLH,TRBV27
ASGGGGRAEQF,TRBV19
ASSRGGTQY,TRBV4-1
ASAPLGLNQPQH,TRBV11-2
AWSVGAGQETQY,TRBV30
AWSSDSGYNEQF,TRBV30
ASSEVGGSYEQY,TRBV25-1
ASRTSAEPSPLH,TRBV5-1
ASSMEQGSSPLH,TRBV5-1
ASSPRGQVEAF,TRBV28
SVPQMEKLF,TRBV20-1